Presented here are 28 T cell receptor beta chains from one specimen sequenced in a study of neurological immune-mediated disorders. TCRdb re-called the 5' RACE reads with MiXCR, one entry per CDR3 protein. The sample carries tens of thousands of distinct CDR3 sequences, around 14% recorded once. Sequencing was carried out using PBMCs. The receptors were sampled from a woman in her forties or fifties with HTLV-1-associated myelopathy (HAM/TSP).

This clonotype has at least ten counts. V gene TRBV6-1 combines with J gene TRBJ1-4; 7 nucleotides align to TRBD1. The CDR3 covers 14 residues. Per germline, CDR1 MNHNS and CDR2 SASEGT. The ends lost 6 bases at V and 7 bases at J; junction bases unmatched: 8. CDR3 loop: CASREQGKGEKLFF. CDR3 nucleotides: TGTGCCAGCAGGGAACAGGGGAAGGGTGAAAAACTGTTTTTT.

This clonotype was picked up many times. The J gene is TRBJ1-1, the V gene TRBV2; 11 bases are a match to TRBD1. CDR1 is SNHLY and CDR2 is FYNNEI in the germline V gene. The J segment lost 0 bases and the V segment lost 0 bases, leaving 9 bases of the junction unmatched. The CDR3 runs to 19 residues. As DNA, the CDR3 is TGTGCCAGCAGTGAAGCAAATTGGGGGACAGGGGGTTTGAACACTGAAGCTTTCTTT. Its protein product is CASSEANWGTGGLNTEAFF. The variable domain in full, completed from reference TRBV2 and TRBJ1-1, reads EPEVTQTPSHQVTQMGQEVILRCVPISNHLYFYWYRQILGQKVEFLVSFYNNEISEKSEIFDDQFSVERPDGSNFTLKIRSTKLEDSAMYFCASSEANWGTGGLNTEAFFGQGTRLTVV.

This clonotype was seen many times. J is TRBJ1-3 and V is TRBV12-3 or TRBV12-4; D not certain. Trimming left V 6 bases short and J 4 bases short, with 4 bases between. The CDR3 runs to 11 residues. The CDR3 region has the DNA TGTGCCAGCAGAGCAGGAAACACCATATATTTT. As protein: CASRAGNTIYF.

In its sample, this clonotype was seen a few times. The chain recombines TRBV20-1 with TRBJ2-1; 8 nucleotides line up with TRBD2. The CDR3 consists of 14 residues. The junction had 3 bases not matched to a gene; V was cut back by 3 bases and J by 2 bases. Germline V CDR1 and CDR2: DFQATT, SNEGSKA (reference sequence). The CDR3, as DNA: TGCAGTGCTAGCGCGGGGGGCCCCTACAATGAGCAGTTCTTC. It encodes CSASAGGPYNEQFF.

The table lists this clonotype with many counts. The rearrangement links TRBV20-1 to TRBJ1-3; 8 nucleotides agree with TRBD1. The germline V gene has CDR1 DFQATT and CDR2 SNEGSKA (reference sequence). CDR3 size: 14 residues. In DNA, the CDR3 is TGCGGCTTGGGACAGGACCACTCTGGAAACACCATATATTTT. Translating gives CGLGQDHSGNTIYF.

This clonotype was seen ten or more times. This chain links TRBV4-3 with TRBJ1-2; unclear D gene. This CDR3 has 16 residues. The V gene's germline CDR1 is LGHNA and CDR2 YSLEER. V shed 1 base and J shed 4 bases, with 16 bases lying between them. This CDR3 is CASSQVRLAVTYGYTF. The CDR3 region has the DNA TGCGCCAGCAGCCAAGTAAGGTTAGCCGTAACCTATGGCTACACCTTC.

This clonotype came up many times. DNA for the CDR3: TGTGCCAGCAGTTTAAGTGTCCAGGGTAACACTGAAGCTTTCTTT. Translation: CASSLSVQGNTEAFF. V usage is TRBV12-3 or TRBV12-4 and J usage is TRBJ1-1, with D possibly being TRBD1 (5 bases). Trimming left V 2 bases short and J 2 bases short, with 12 bases between. The CDR3 has 15 amino acids.

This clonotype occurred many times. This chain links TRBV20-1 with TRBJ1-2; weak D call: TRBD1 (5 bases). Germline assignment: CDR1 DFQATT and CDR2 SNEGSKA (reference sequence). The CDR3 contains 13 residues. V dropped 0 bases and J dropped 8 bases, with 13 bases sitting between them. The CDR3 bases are TGCAGTGCTAGAGATAGGGACCTGGGCGGCTACACCTTC. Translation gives CSARDRDLGGYTF.

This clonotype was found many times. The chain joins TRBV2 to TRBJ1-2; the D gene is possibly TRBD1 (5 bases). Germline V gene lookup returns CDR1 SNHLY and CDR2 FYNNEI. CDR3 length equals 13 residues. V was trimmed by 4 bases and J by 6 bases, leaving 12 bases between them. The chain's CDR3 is CASSVQGFDGYTF. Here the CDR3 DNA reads TGTGCCAGCAGTGTTCAGGGTTTCGATGGCTACACCTTC.

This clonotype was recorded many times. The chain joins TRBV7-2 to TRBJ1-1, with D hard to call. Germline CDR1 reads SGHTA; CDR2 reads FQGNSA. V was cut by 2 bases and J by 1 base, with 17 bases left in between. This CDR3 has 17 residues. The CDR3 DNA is TGTGCCAGCAGCTTAAACACCCGGGCAGGAAGGAACACTGAAGCTTTCTTT. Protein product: CASSLNTRAGRNTEAFF.

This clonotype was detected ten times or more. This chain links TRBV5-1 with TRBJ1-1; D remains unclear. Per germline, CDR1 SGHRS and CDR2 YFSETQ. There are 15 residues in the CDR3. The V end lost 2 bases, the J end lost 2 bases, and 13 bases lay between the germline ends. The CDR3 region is CASSFTGSANTEAFF. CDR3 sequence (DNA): TGCGCCAGCAGCTTTACGGGTTCGGCTAACACTGAAGCTTTCTTT.

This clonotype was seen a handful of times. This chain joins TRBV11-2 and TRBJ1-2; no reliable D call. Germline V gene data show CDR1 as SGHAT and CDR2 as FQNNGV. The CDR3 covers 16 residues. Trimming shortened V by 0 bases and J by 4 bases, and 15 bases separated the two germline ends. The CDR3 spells CASSLESRAGLYGYTF. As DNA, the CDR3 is TGTGCCAGCAGCTTAGAGTCACGGGCCGGACTCTATGGCTACACCTTC.

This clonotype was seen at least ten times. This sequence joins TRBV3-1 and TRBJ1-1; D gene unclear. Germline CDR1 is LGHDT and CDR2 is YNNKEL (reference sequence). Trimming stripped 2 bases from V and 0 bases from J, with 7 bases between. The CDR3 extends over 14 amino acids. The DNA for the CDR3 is TGTGCCAGCAGCCAAAGAAAACTGAACACTGAAGCTTTCTTT. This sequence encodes CASSQRKLNTEAFF.

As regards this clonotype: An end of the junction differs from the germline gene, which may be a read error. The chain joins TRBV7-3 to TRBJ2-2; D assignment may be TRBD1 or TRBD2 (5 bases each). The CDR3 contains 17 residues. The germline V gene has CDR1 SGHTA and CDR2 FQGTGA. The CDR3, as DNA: TGCGCCAGCAGCTTCTACCCCCTGGGGCCGGGTTCCGGGGAGATGTTTTTT. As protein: CASSFYPLGPGSGEMFF.

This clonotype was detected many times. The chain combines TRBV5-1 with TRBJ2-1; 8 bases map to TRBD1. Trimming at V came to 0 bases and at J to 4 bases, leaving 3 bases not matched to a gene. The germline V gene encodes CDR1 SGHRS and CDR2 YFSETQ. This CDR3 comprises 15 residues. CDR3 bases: TGCGCCAGCAGCTTGGGACAGGGGATATACAATGAGCAGTTCTTC. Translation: CASSLGQGIYNEQFF.

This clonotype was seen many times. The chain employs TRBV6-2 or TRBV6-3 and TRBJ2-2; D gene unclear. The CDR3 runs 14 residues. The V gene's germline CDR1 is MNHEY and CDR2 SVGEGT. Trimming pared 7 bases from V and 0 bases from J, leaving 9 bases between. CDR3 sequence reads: CASKGTPNTGELFF. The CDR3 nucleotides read TGTGCCAGCAAGGGCACCCCGAACACCGGGGAGCTGTTTTTT.

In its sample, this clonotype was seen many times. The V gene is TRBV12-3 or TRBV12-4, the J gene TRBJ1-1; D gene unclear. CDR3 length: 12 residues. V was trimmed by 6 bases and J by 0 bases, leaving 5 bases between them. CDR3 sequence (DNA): TGTGCCAGCAGCCAGATGAACACTGAAGCTTTCTTT. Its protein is CASSQMNTEAFF.

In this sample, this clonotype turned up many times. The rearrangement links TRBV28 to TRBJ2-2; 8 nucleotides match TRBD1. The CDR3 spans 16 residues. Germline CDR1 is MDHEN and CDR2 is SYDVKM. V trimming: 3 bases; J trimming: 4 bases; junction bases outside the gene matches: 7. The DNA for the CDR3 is TGTGCCAGCAGTTTGCCGGGACAGGCCTTCACCGGGGAGCTGTTTTTT. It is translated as CASSLPGQAFTGELFF. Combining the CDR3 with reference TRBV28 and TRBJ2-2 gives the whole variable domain DVKVTQSSRYLVKRTGEKVFLECVQDMDHENMFWYRQDPGLGLRLIYFSYDVKMKEKGDIPEGYSVSREKKERFSLILESASTNQTSMYLCASSLPGQAFTGELFFGEGSRLTVL.

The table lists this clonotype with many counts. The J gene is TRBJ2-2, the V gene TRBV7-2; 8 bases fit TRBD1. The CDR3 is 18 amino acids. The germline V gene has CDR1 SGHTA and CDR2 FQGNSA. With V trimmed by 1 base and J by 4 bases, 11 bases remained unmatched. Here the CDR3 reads CASSLEDRATRTTGELFF. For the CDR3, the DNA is TGTGCCAGCAGCTTAGAGGACAGGGCGACGAGGACCACCGGGGAGCTGTTTTTT.

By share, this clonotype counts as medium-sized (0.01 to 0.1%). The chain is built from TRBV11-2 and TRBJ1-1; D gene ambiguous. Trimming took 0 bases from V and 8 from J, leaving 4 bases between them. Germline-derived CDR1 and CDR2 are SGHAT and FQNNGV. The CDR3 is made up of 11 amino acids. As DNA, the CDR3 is TGTGCCAGCAGCTTAGAAAGGGAAGCTTTCTTT. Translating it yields CASSLEREAFF.

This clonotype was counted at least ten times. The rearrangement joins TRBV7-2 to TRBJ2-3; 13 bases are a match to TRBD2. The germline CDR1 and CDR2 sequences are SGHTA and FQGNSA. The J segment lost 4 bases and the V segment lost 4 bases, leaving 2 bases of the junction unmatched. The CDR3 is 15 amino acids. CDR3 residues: CASSSTSGGADTQYF. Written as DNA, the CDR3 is TGTGCCAGCAGCTCAACTAGCGGGGGGGCAGATACGCAGTATTTT.

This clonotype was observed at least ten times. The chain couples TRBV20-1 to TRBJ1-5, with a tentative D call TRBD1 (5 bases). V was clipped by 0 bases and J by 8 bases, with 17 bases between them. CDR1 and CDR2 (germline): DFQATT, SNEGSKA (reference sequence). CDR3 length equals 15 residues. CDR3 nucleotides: TGCAGTGCTAGAGAAGGGGTCGGCGGGGGTAAGCCCCAGCATTTT. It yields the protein CSAREGVGGGKPQHF.

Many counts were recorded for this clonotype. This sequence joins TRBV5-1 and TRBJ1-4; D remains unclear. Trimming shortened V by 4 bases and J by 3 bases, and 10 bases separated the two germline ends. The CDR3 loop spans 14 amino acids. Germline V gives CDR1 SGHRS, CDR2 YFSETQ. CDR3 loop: CASSETPSNEKLFF. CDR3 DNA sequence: TGCGCCAGCAGCGAGACTCCGTCTAATGAAAAACTGTTTTTT.

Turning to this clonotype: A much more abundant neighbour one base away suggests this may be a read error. CDR3: CAIRPSWDRSYEQYF. The CDR3 bases are TGTGCCATCCGGCCTTCGTGGGACCGCTCCTACGAGCAGTACTTC. The chain carries TRBV7-2 and TRBJ2-7; either TRBD1 or TRBD2 may supply D (5 bases each). With 10 bases removed from V and 0 bases from J, the gap between germline ends came to 19 bases. The germline gives CDR1 SGHTA, CDR2 FQGNSA. The CDR3 totals 15 residues.

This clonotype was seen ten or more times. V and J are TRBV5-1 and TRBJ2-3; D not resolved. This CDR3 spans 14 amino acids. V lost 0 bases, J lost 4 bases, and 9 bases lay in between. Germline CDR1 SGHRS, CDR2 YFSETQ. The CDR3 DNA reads TGCGCCAGCAGCTTGGGAGCCCAGGCAGATACGCAGTATTTT. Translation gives CASSLGAQADTQYF.

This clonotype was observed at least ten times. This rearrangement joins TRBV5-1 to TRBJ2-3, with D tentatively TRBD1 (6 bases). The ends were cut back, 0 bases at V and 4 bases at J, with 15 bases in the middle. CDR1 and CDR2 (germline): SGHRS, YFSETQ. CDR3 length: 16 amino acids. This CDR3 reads CASSLVAGANADTQYF. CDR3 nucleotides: TGCGCCAGCAGCTTGGTTGCAGGGGCGAACGCAGATACGCAGTATTTT.

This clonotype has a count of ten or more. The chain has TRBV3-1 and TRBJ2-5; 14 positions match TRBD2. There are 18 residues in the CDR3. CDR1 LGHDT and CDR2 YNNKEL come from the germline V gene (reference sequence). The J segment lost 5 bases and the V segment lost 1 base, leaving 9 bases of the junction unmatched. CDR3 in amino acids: CASSQALGTSGGSETQYF. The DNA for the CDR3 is TGTGCCAGCAGCCAAGCCTTGGGGACTAGCGGGGGATCGGAGACCCAGTACTTC.

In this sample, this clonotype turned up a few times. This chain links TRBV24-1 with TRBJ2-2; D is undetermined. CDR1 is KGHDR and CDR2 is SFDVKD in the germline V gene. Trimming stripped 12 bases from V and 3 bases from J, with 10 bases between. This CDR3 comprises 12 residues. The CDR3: CAAYSDTGELFF. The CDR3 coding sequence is TGTGCCGCCTACAGCGACACCGGGGAGCTGTTTTTT.